This TCR beta chain was recovered during a study of blood T cell repertoires in COVID-19. Sequenced by immunoSEQ multiplex PCR; TCRdb stores in-frame clones only, minus some. The sample includes around 700,000 clones, approximately 90% seen only once; the top ten take more than 0.25%. The germline V gene has CDR1 MNHEY and CDR2 SMNVEV (reference sequence). The CDR3 contains 16 residues. Trimming took off 1 base at V and 1 base at J, with 14 bases between the two ends. The V call is TRBV27, the J call TRBJ2-7, with TRBD2 as a possible D gene (6 bases). The TCR comes from a woman aged 18-35 years with acute or convalescent COVID-19. The sample taken for sequencing was peripheral blood. The CDR3 spells CASSLWAGRESYEQYF. The CDR3 DNA reads TGTGCCAGCAGTTTATGGGCGGGACGGGAATCCTACGAGCAGTACTTC.